This TCR beta chain was sequenced in a study of blood T cells in healthy people across ages. A second PCR of 7 to 11 cycles used a sample-barcoded 5' primer and a J-beta primer mix. All cDNA molecules were each tagged by a template-switch adaptor with 12 random nucleotides. MiXCR was run by TCRdb on the 5' RACE reads, yielding one entry per CDR3 protein. The sample yields 1 million or so distinct CDR3 sequences, around 45% seen once. The individuals who served as donors were healthy Caucasians living in Russia, aged roughly 6 to 100. Every sample yielded at least 6.5 million isolated PBMCs. This CDR3 has 14 residues. The ends lost 6 bases at V and 3 bases at J; junction bases unmatched: 6. Germline assignment: CDR1 LNHDA and CDR2 SQIVND (reference sequence).

What was sequenced was blood. This sequence joins TRBV19 and TRBJ2-7, with 9 bases lining up with TRBD1. This receptor was identified in a woman in her sixties in good health. For the CDR3, the DNA is TGTGCCAGTAGGCCAAAGGGACAGGGCTACGAGCAGTACTTC. Its translation: CASRPKGQGYEQYF.